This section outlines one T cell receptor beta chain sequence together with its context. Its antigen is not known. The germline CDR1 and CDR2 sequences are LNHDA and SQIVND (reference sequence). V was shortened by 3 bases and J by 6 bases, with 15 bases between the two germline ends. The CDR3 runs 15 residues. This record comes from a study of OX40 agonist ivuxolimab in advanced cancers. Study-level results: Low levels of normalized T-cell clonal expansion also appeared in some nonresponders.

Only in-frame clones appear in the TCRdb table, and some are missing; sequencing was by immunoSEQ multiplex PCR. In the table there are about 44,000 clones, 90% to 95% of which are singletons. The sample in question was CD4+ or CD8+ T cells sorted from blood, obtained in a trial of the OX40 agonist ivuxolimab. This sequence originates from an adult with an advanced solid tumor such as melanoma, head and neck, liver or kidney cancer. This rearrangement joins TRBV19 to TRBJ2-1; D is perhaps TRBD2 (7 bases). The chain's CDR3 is CASSMGGAVINEQFF. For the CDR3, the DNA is TGTGCCAGTAGTATGGGGGGGGCGGTTATCAATGAGCAGTTCTTC.